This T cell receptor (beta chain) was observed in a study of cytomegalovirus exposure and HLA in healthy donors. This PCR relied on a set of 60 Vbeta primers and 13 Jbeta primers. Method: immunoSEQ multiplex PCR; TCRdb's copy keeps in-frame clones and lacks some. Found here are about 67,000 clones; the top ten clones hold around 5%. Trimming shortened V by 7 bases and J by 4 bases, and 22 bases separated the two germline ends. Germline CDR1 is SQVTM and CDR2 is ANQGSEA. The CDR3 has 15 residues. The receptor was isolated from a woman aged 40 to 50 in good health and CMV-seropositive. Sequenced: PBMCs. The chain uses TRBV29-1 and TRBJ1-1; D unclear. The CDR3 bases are TGCAGCGGGTGCACGACCGGGAATCTGGTCACTGAAGCTTTCTTT. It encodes CSGCTTGNLVTEAFF.